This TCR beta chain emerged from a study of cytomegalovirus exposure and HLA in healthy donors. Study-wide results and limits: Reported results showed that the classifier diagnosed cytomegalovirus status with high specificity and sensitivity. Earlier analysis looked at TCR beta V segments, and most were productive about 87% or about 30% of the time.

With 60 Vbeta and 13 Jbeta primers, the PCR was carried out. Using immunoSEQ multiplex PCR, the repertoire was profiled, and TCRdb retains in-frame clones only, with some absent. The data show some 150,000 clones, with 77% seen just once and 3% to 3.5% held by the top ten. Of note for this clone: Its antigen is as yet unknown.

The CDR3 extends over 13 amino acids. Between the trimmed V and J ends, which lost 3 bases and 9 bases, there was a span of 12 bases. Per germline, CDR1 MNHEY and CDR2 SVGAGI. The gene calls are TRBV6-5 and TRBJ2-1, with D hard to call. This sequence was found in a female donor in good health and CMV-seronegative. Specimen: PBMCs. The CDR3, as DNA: TGTGCCAGCAGTTATGGGCGCCTCGGTGAGCAGTTCTTC. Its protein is CASSYGRLGEQFF.